This entry lists 22 T cell receptor beta chains sequenced from one sample in a study of blood T cell repertoires in COVID-19. Profiled with immunoSEQ multiplex PCR; TCRdb holds only in-frame clones, not every one. The table records under 200,000 clones, about 89% of them present only once. Sequences were obtained from peripheral blood. All receptors come from a man between 65 and 85 years old with acute or convalescent COVID-19.

V is TRBV30 and J is TRBJ1-1; 8 bases agree with TRBD1. The CDR3 length is 12 residues. Germline CDR1 GTSNPN, CDR2 SVGIG (reference sequence). The junction had 3 bases not matched to a gene; V was cut back by 4 bases and J by 5 bases. The CDR3 nucleotides are TGTGCCTGGAACAGGGGGAGGACTGAAGCTTTCTTT. Translating it yields CAWNRGRTEAFF.

V and J are TRBV28 and TRBJ2-7; tentatively, D is TRBD1 (6 bases). Germline loops: CDR1 MDHEN, CDR2 SYDVKM. This CDR3 comprises 16 residues. V shed 1 base and J shed 4 bases, with 17 bases lying between them. The CDR3 DNA sequence: TGTGCCAGCAGTTTATTCCCCGGGACAACCGGTTACGAGCAGTACTTC. Its translation: CASSLFPGTTGYEQYF.

CDR3 sequence reads: CATKQRTGIVETQYF. The DNA for the CDR3 is TGTGCCACCAAGCAGCGGACAGGGATAGTAGAGACCCAGTACTTC. The chain employs TRBV15 and TRBJ2-5, with 8 positions matching TRBD1. The CDR3 length is 15 residues. In germline, CDR1 is LNHNV, CDR2 YYDKDF (reference sequence). Trimming took 7 bases from V and 4 from J; bases not matched to a gene: 11.

The V and J genes are TRBV7-9 and TRBJ2-1; 7 bases are a match to TRBD1. There are 15 residues in the CDR3. V lost 1 base and J lost 10; bases outside the gene matches: 10. Looked up from germline, CDR1 is SEHNR and CDR2 is FQNEAQ (reference sequence). CDR3 coding DNA: TGTGCCAGCAGCTTAGGAGGGGCAGGGGGAGACGAGCAGTTCTTC. This translates into CASSLGGAGGDEQFF.

This sequence joins TRBV18 and TRBJ2-1; D is undetermined. Germline V CDR1 and CDR2: KGHSH, LQKENI. This CDR3 has 13 amino acids. The germline V and J ends were trimmed by 2 bases and 7 bases, with 9 bases remaining between them. CDR3 nucleotides: TGTGCCAGCTCACCAAGTACATTTAATGAGCAGTTCTTC. Translation: CASSPSTFNEQFF.

This clone was observed a single time. The CDR3 is CASSQVRSNEQFF. The CDR3 coding sequence is TGTGCCAGCAGCCAAGTCCGGAGCAATGAGCAGTTCTTC. The rearrangement uses TRBV3-1 (or the pseudogene TRBV3-2) and TRBJ2-1; no clear D. The V end was cut by 1 base, the J end by 6 bases, with 7 bases between. In germline, CDR1 is LGHDT, CDR2 YNNKEL (reference sequence). This CDR3 spans 13 amino acids.

V usage is TRBV5-4 and J usage is TRBJ1-1; 9 bases agree with TRBD1. This CDR3 has 15 residues. J lost 3 bases, V lost 4 bases, and 7 bases had no gene match. Germline V gives CDR1 SGHNT, CDR2 YYREEE (reference sequence). The CDR3 bases are TGTGCCAGCAGCGCATTGACAGGGGGGTACACTGAAGCTTTCTTT. It codes for CASSALTGGYTEAFF.

J is TRBJ2-7 and V is TRBV28; D perhaps matches TRBD2 (6 bases). Germline CDR1 reads MDHEN; CDR2 reads SYDVKM. The CDR3 loop spans 14 amino acids. Trimming shortened V by 3 bases and J by 8 bases, and 17 bases separated the two germline ends. CDR3 DNA: TGTGCCAGCAGTTTCCGGGGCGGGATCCGCCAGCAGTACTTC. It translates to CASSFRGGIRQQYF.

The chain employs TRBV9 and TRBJ1-2; no reliable D call. The CDR3 extends over 15 amino acids. V was cut by 0 bases and J by 0 bases, with 9 bases left in between. Germline V gives CDR1 SGDLS, CDR2 YYNGEE. CDR3: CASSVGWGANYGYTF. DNA of the CDR3: TGTGCCAGCAGCGTAGGTTGGGGAGCTAACTATGGCTACACCTTC.

The rearrangement uses TRBV11-1 and TRBJ2-7; 7 positions agree with TRBD2. The CDR3 covers 14 residues. V was pared by 0 bases and J by 1 base, with 0 bases of the junction left unmatched. Germline V lookup: CDR1 SGHAT, CDR2 FQDESV (reference sequence). CDR3 sequence reads: CASSLAGGSYEQYF. The CDR3 region has the DNA TGTGCCAGCAGCTTAGCGGGAGGGTCCTACGAGCAGTACTTC.

The chain joins TRBV5-6 to TRBJ2-7; D unclear. V lost 0 bases and J lost 0, with 7 bases in between. The V gene's germline CDR1 is SGHDT and CDR2 YYEEEE. The CDR3 is made up of 14 amino acids. The CDR3 loop reads CASSLVGSSYEQYF. CDR3 DNA: TGTGCCAGCAGCTTGGTGGGCAGCTCCTACGAGCAGTACTTC.

This sequence joins TRBV5-6 and TRBJ2-5, with 12 bases lining up with TRBD2. In germline, CDR1 is SGHDT, CDR2 YYEEEE. The CDR3 is made up of 14 amino acids. Losses at the gene ends were 6 bases for V and 5 bases for J; bases not matched to a gene: 5. CDR3 amino acids: CASIPSGRVETQYF. CDR3 bases: TGTGCCAGCATACCTAGCGGGAGGGTTGAGACCCAGTACTTC.

V is TRBV6-5 and J is TRBJ2-6, with a possible D match to TRBD1 (5 bases). Per germline, CDR1 MNHEY and CDR2 SVGAGI. The V end lost 0 bases, the J end lost 9 bases, and 12 bases lay between the germline ends. The CDR3 runs 15 residues. Written as DNA, the CDR3 is TGTGCCAGCAGTTACTCGGGGCCGGGTGGCAACGTCCTGACTTTC. Amino acids: CASSYSGPGGNVLTF.

This chain joins TRBV12-3 or TRBV12-4 and TRBJ2-7; a weak D match, TRBD2 (6 bases). CDR3 size: 13 residues. Trimming pared 5 bases from V and 1 base from J, leaving 9 bases between. The CDR3 DNA reads TGTGCCAGCAGTCTCCGGGGGTCCTACGAGCAGTACTTC. Translated, it gives CASSLRGSYEQYF.

The genes are TRBV19 and TRBJ2-6, with D maybe TRBD1 (5 bases). Germline lookup yields CDR1 LNHDA and CDR2 SQIVND (reference sequence). Between the trimmed V and J ends, which lost 7 bases and 0 bases, there was a span of 16 bases. This CDR3 has 17 amino acids. CDR3 nucleotides: TGTGCCAGTACCATACTGGGGCGGAACTCTGGGGCCAACGTCCTGACTTTC. Protein: CASTILGRNSGANVLTF.

The chain couples TRBV27 to TRBJ1-5; TRBD1 matches 10 bases. Germline V gives CDR1 MNHEY, CDR2 SMNVEV (reference sequence). V was clipped by 5 bases and J by 3 bases; unmatched bases: 7. The CDR3 spans 16 residues. The chain's CDR3 is CASSPQDRGDNQPQHF. CDR3 DNA sequence: TGTGCCAGCAGTCCACAGGACAGGGGGGACAATCAGCCCCAGCATTTT.

The chain carries TRBV11-3 and TRBJ2-1, with D hard to call. This CDR3 region has 13 residues. Germline V gene lookup returns CDR1 SGHNT and CDR2 YENEEA. The germline V and J ends were trimmed by 2 bases and 5 bases, with 7 bases remaining between them. CDR3 amino acids: CASSLTRDNEQFF. For the CDR3, the DNA is TGTGCCAGCAGCTTAACCCGGGACAATGAGCAGTTCTTC.

This chain links TRBV5-1 with TRBJ1-5; TRBD1 matches 11 bases. CDR3 size: 16 residues. Trimming took 0 bases from V and 5 from J; bases not matched to a gene: 4. The germline gives CDR1 SGHRS, CDR2 YFSETQ. Written as DNA, the CDR3 is TGCGCCAGCAGCTTGGGGACAGGGGGCATGCATCAGCCCCAGCATTTT. Translated, it gives CASSLGTGGMHQPQHF.

This chain links TRBV5-1 with TRBJ1-1, with a possible D match to TRBD1 (5 bases). Germline assignment: CDR1 SGHRS and CDR2 YFSETQ. V was clipped by 0 bases and J by 0 bases, with 9 bases between them. CDR3 length equals 15 residues. The CDR3 here is CASSLAGPMNTEAFF. The CDR3 region has the DNA TGCGCCAGCAGCTTGGCAGGGCCCATGAACACTGAAGCTTTCTTT.

V and J are TRBV6-5 and TRBJ1-1; 7 positions match TRBD1. The V and J ends lost 1 base and 0 bases, in that order; junction bases with no gene match: 5. The CDR3 sequence is 16 residues long. Germline assignment: CDR1 MNHEY and CDR2 SVGAGI. Here the CDR3 DNA reads TGTGCCAGCAGTTACTTTCAGGGGGGAGTGAACACTGAAGCTTTCTTT. Translating gives CASSYFQGGVNTEAFF.

The chain joins TRBV24-1 to TRBJ2-2; D perhaps matches TRBD1 (5 bases). The CDR3 runs 15 residues. V lost 5 bases and J lost 6, with 15 bases in between. CDR1 is KGHDR, CDR2 SFDVKD, per germline. The CDR3 reads CATSGRPRGPGELFF. The DNA of the CDR3 is TGTGCCACCAGTGGTCGGCCAAGGGGCCCCGGGGAGCTGTTTTTT.

The chain carries TRBV7-9 and TRBJ1-1; 9 bases align to TRBD1. The CDR3 is 14 residues long. Unmatched junction bases numbered 3, after V lost 4 bases and J lost 3 bases. Germline CDR1 and CDR2: SEHNR and FQNEAQ (reference sequence). Written as DNA, the CDR3 is TGTGCCAGCAGCTCACAGGGGGCTTACACTGAAGCTTTCTTT. Protein: CASSSQGAYTEAFF.